The rows below give T cell receptor beta chains drawn from one sample of a study of chemoradiotherapy in HPV16-positive cancers. Here immunoSEQ multiplex PCR was the method, and the copy in TCRdb shows in-frame clones only, minus some. The sample comprises some 14,000 clones, over 75% of which are singletons, and 1.3% rests with the top ten. The sample was taken from a patient who underwent chemoradiotherapy. These TCRs come from a human donor with HPV-associated anogenital cancer. The CDR3 runs from the conserved cysteine through the conserved F or W.

>TRBV29-1
CSVESQTGREQYF
>TRBV11-1
CASRPSSLNTEAFF
>TRBV2
CASSGRSNRGGSPLHF
>TRBV7-2
CASSSTGTPYYGYTF
>TRBV19
CASSFGLATYNEQFF
>TRBV10-3
CAIHNEQFF
>TRBV4-2
CASSQDSRSGDTQYF
>TRBV5-4
CASSPPSSGGTDTQYF
>TRBV19
CASSSLLGLLTQYF
>TRBV7-9
CASSSQVNTEAFF
>TRBV4-3
CASSQGDRNTGELFF
>TRBV5-1
CASSLAYGEETQYF
>TRBV7-2
CASSLSGTRNNEQFF
>TRBV5-4
CASTPLGGGLNEQYF
>TRBV7-3
CASSLRPGAPSHEQYF
>TRBV5-4
CASSLRDRGNTGELFF
>TRBV19
CASSISAGSSYEQYF
>TRBV10-3
CAISEGMSLHF
>TRBV4-3
CASSQDSPDGKLFF
>TRBV13
CASSLRPGGYEQYF
>TRBV5-1
CASSLEGAQETQYF
>TRBV27
CASSLAGTGYGYTF
>TRBV4-2
CASSQSGRTNQPQHF
>TRBV7-2
CASSLPRGGPNPNEQFF
>TRBV11-3
CASSLEASGGAAYNEQFF
>TRBV10-3
CAISTSGGYRDTQYF
>TRBV13
CASSLRTNYGYTF
>TRBV7-7
CASSLGTGSYEQYF
>TRBV2
CASTRQPRADTQYF
>TRBV28
CASSPRPGPEAFF
>TRBV19
CASNAGDLVLGWDTGELFF
>TRBV14
CASSRTVSWKGTYEQYF
>TRBV7-2
CASSLQGPGGNTIYF
>TRBV6-5
CASIENTEAFF
>TRBV10-2
CASRGTAFSGGYTF
>TRBV28
CASSKGTASMNTEAFF
>TRBV5-4
CASSLYRADTQYF
>TRBV5-8
CASSLRNRLEAFF
>TRBV18
CASSSRQVDTQYF
>TRBV5-1
CASSSQWGFNTEAFF
>TRBV5-4
CASSWFTGELFF
>TRBV5-4
CASSFGVTRGTEAFF
>TRBV7-9
CAHDRVEKPYEQYF
>TRBV7-9
CASSPHPHSRDYNEQFF
>TRBV6-1
CASSALTDYYEQYF
>TRBV13
CASSPRTGGLAKNIQYF
>TRBV28
CASRRANLEGEKLFF
>TRBV4-2
CASSQDDRGPIWDGYTF
>TRBV7-2
CASSSDTRGALGYTF
>TRBV7-3
CASSPGTGQKTGELFF
>TRBV28
CASKGFSNQPQHF
>TRBV6-4
CASSRVFNEKLFF
>TRBV7-6
CASSGDRRNTGELFF
>TRBV5-8
CASTRNRGPQETQYF
>TRBV9
CASSVDIAGGLYEQYF
>TRBV7-2
CASSLTMDGANTEAFF
>TRBV30
CAWSVRARRTDTQYF